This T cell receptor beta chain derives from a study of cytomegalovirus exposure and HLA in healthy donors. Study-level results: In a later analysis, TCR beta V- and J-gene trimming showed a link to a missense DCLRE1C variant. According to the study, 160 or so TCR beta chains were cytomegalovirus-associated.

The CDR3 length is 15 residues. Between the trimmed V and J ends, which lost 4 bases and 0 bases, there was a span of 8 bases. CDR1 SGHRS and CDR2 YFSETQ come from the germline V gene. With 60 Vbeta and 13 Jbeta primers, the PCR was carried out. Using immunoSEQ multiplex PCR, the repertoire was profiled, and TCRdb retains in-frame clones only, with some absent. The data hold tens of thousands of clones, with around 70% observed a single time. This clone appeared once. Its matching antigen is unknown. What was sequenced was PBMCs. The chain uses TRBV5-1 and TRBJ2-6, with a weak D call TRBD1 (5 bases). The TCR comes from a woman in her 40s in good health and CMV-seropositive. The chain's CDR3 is CASSDSHSGANVLTF. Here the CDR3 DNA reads TGCGCCAGCAGCGACAGCCACTCTGGGGCCAACGTCCTGACTTTC.